This T cell receptor beta chain is from a study of T cell responses to AZD1222 COVID-19 vaccine. The CDR3 contains 14 residues. V lost 4 bases and J lost 7, with 16 bases in between. CDR1 is SGHNT and CDR2 is YYREEE in the germline V gene (reference sequence). General study results and limits: Without day 14 samples, only post-peak T cell repertoires were studied. Spike-spanning, vaccine-associated CD4 TCRs were dominant at 160-218 and 743-854. Females made up more of the donors, who were largely white British, and clonal diversity may have come out too low.

Worth noting for this clone: Antigen specificity is unknown.

Clones were read by immunoSEQ multiplex PCR, and TCRdb kept only the in-frame ones, dropping some. The sample consists of approximately 170,000 clones, 90% to 95% of them appearing once. Second-dose intervals near 4 or 12 weeks were combined. The sample here was peripheral blood, taken 28 days after the second AZD1222 dose. The sequence came from an adult who received the AZD1222 COVID-19 vaccine. The chain recombines TRBV5-4 with TRBJ2-3; D may be TRBD2 (5 bases). CDR3 amino acids: CASSPGLNSNTQYF. DNA of the CDR3: TGTGCCAGCAGCCCCGGACTCAACTCTAATACGCAGTATTTT.